What follows are 21 T cell receptor beta chains derived from one specimen sequenced in a study of preoperative IRX-2 immunotherapy in early breast cancer. The table came from immunoSEQ multiplex PCR; TCRdb's copy has only in-frame clones and leaves some out. In the table there are almost 35,000 clones, about 95% of which are singletons. Treatment here: preoperative locoregional IRX-2 cytokine immunotherapy. This specimen was acquired from a patient treated with IRX-2 immunotherapy. The receptor set was obtained from a human donor with breast cancer.

The rearrangement joins TRBV7-2 to TRBJ2-4; maybe TRBD2 (6 bases). The CDR3 loop spans 16 amino acids. The V gene lost 6 bases and the J gene lost 2 bases, with 17 bases spanning the gap. The germline V gene has CDR1 SGHTA and CDR2 FQGNSA. The CDR3 nucleotides are TGTGCCAGCAGTTCTTTCCCCCGGGGGACCAAAAACATTCAGTACTTC. Residues: CASSSFPRGTKNIQYF.

This chain links TRBV10-3 with TRBJ2-3; tentatively, D is TRBD1 (5 bases). This CDR3 is 15 amino acids long. The germline V gene has CDR1 ENHRY and CDR2 SYGVKD. Trimming took off 3 bases at V and 2 bases at J, with 12 bases between the two ends. In DNA, the CDR3 is TGTGCCATCAGTGAAGGCAGGGTCCCCACAGATACGCAGTATTTT. Encoded protein: CAISEGRVPTDTQYF.

The chain carries TRBV7-3 and TRBJ2-2, with D possibly matching TRBD2 (6 bases). V shed 1 base and J shed 2 bases, with 17 bases lying between them. The CDR3 extends over 18 amino acids. Germline-derived CDR1 and CDR2 are SGHTA and FQGTGA. CDR3 DNA: TGTGCCAGCAGCTTAAGCCGAATAGCGGAACAAAACACCGGGGAGCTGTTTTTT. It codes for CASSLSRIAEQNTGELFF.

This sequence joins TRBV7-2 and TRBJ2-5; either TRBD1 or TRBD2 may supply D (6 bases each). The CDR3 is 16 residues long. Trimming removed 5 bases at V and 5 bases at J, with 21 bases between. Germline V gene lookup returns CDR1 SGHTA and CDR2 FQGNSA. CDR3 in amino acids: CASSLGAPGAGETQYF. Here the CDR3 DNA reads TGTGCCAGCAGCCTCGGGGCCCCGGGGGCCGGGGAGACCCAGTACTTC. The full variable domain, with the rest looked up from reference TRBV7-2 and TRBJ2-5, is GAGVSQSPSNKVTEKGKDVELRCDPISGHTALYWYRQSLGQGLEFLIYFQGNSAPDKSGLPSDRFSAERTGGSVSTLTIQRTQQEDSAVYLCASSLGAPGAGETQYFGPGTRLLVL.

This chain connects TRBV5-4 to TRBJ2-7; D may be TRBD1 (5 bases). CDR3 length: 14 amino acids. Germline assignment: CDR1 SGHNT and CDR2 YYREEE (reference sequence). Trimming shortened V by 4 bases and J by 2 bases, and 13 bases separated the two germline ends. The CDR3 sequence: CASSSQGRAYEQYF. As DNA, the CDR3 is TGTGCCAGCAGCAGCCAGGGCAGGGCCTACGAGCAGTACTTC.

V is TRBV4-1 and J is TRBJ2-2; D not resolved. From germline, CDR1 is MGHRA and CDR2 YSYEKL. The CDR3 length is 11 residues. V shed 7 bases and J shed 6 bases, with 6 bases lying between them. The CDR3, as DNA: TGCGCCAGCACCATGTCCGGGGAGCTGTTTTTT. Translation gives CASTMSGELFF.

The V call is TRBV27, the J call TRBJ2-7; D possibly corresponds to TRBD1 (5 bases). The CDR3 length is 14 residues. In germline, CDR1 is MNHEY, CDR2 SMNVEV (reference sequence). Trimming took 4 bases from V and 5 from J, leaving 15 bases between them. CDR3 coding DNA: TGTGCCAGCAGTTCAGGGATGGGTTGGGACGAGCAGTACTTC. Its protein is CASSSGMGWDEQYF.

This chain connects TRBV11-1 to TRBJ2-2, with 9 bases that match TRBD1. J lost 3 bases, V lost 1 base, and 0 bases had no gene match. The length of the CDR3 is 15 residues. Germline V gene data show CDR1 as SGHAT and CDR2 as FQDESV (reference sequence). This chain's CDR3 is CASSLGTGDTGELFF. The DNA of the CDR3 is TGTGCCAGCAGCTTAGGGACAGGGGACACCGGGGAGCTGTTTTTT.

The chain combines TRBV2 with TRBJ1-6, with TRBD1 matching 7 bases. The germline V gene has CDR1 SNHLY and CDR2 FYNNEI. CDR3 length: 15 residues. The J segment lost 7 bases and the V segment lost 8 bases, leaving 11 bases of the junction unmatched. Here the CDR3 reads CASGGGGQANSPLHF. The CDR3 DNA reads as TGTGCCAGCGGGGGGGGAGGACAGGCCAATTCACCCCTCCACTTT.

The J gene is TRBJ2-1, the V gene TRBV5-4, with 9 bases identical to TRBD1. CDR1 and CDR2 from the germline V gene are SGHNT and YYREEE (reference sequence). The V and J ends lost 2 bases and 2 bases, in that order; junction bases with no gene match: 11. The CDR3 length is 18 residues. The DNA for the CDR3 is TGTGCCAGCAGCTTACGACAGGGGGGAGGACTTCCCTACAATGAGCAGTTCTTC. Translation gives CASSLRQGGGLPYNEQFF.

The V gene is TRBV6-5, the J gene TRBJ1-5, with TRBD1 matching over 8 bases. Germline assignment: CDR1 MNHEY and CDR2 SVGAGI. The junction had 5 bases not matched to a gene; V was cut back by 5 bases and J by 2 bases. The CDR3 totals 15 residues. CDR3 sequence: CASSTQGAGNQPQHF. In DNA, the CDR3 is TGTGCCAGCAGTACCCAGGGGGCAGGCAATCAGCCCCAGCATTTT.

This clone was seen only once. The V and J genes are TRBV6-5 and TRBJ2-7; 7 bases align to TRBD2. The CDR3 spans 15 residues. The junction had 6 bases not matched to a gene; V was cut back by 2 bases and J by 2 bases. CDR1 and CDR2 from the germline V gene are MNHEY and SVGAGI. The CDR3 sequence is CASSYGGGPAYEQYF. CDR3 sequence (DNA): TGTGCCAGCAGTTACGGGGGGGGACCCGCCTACGAGCAGTACTTC.

The genes are TRBV6-5 and TRBJ1-2, with TRBD1 identical over 8 bases. Germline V gene lookup returns CDR1 MNHEY and CDR2 SVGAGI. This CDR3 is built from 15 residues. The ends lost 2 bases at V and 1 base at J; junction bases unmatched: 3. CDR3 coding DNA: TGTGCCAGCAGTTACCAGACAGGGGTTAACTATGGCTACACCTTC. Translating it yields CASSYQTGVNYGYTF.

This rearrangement joins TRBV14 to TRBJ1-1; D gene unclear. Germline loops: CDR1 SGHDN, CDR2 FVKESK. Trimming shortened V by 0 bases and J by 0 bases, and 5 bases separated the two germline ends. The CDR3 contains 14 residues. In nucleotides, the CDR3 is TGTGCCAGCAGCCAAGATCTGGTGAACACTGAAGCTTTCTTT. Its translation is CASSQDLVNTEAFF.

The rearrangement joins TRBV18 to TRBJ2-3, with 7 bases identical to TRBD1. V lost 5 bases, J lost 6 bases, and 8 bases stayed unmatched. Germline CDR1 KGHSH, CDR2 LQKENI. The CDR3 is 14 amino acids. Here the CDR3 reads CASSSQTGSDTQYF. CDR3 DNA: TGTGCCAGCTCATCCCAGACAGGGTCGGATACGCAGTATTTT.

CDR3 protein: CASSLKPETEAFF. CDR3 bases: TGTGCCAGCAGCTTAAAGCCAGAAACTGAAGCTTTCTTT. This sequence joins TRBV7-3 and TRBJ1-1; no reliable D call. There are 13 residues in the CDR3. V gave up 1 base and J gave up 5 bases, with 8 bases separating them. Looked up from germline, CDR1 is SGHTA and CDR2 is FQGTGA.

The rearrangement joins TRBV11-2 to TRBJ2-3; D is perhaps TRBD1 (6 bases). In germline, CDR1 is SGHAT, CDR2 FQNNGV. Trimming pared 5 bases from V and 1 base from J, leaving 19 bases between. The CDR3 consists of 17 residues. CDR3 nucleotide sequence: TGTGCCAGCAGCCAAACCACCGGGACAACTCGCACAGATACGCAGTATTTT. Its protein product is CASSQTTGTTRTDTQYF.

The chain carries TRBV6-5 and TRBJ2-2; 8 bases align to TRBD1. The V segment lost 6 bases and the J segment 2 bases; nucleotides outside the gene matches: 5. CDR1 MNHEY and CDR2 SVGAGI come from the germline V gene. The CDR3 totals 15 residues. In nucleotides, the CDR3 is TGTGCCAGCAGGCGAGACAGGGGTAACACCGGGGAGCTGTTTTTT. This encodes CASRRDRGNTGELFF.

V is TRBV29-1 and J is TRBJ2-7; a possible D gene is TRBD2 (5 bases). The CDR3 covers 12 residues. The V and J ends lost 4 bases and 0 bases respectively, with 7 bases between them. Germline CDR1 reads SQVTM; CDR2 reads ANQGSEA. CDR3: CSVVGSSYEQYF. Written as DNA, the CDR3 is TGCAGCGTTGTAGGGAGCTCCTACGAGCAGTACTTC.

The J gene is TRBJ1-3, the V gene TRBV7-3; TRBD1 is a possible D gene (5 bases). The CDR3 length is 14 residues. Germline values: CDR1 SGHTA, CDR2 FQGTGA. Trimming pared 3 bases from V and 7 bases from J, leaving 13 bases between. The CDR3 region is CASSFQGGGNTIYF. CDR3 in DNA: TGTGCCAGCAGCTTTCAGGGCGGCGGGAACACCATATATTTT.

J is TRBJ2-7 and V is TRBV5-1; the D gene is possibly TRBD1 (6 bases). V was pared by 4 bases and J by 0 bases, with 14 bases between. Germline V gene sequence: CDR1 SGHRS, CDR2 YFSETQ. The CDR3 runs 15 residues. The CDR3 loop is CASSAQGLGSYEQYF. The DNA for the CDR3 is TGCGCCAGCAGCGCACAGGGCCTCGGCTCCTACGAGCAGTACTTC.